The clone carrying this T cell receptor beta chain occurred a few times. The sample is drawn from a study of blood T cell repertoires in COVID-19. Overall study: The United States, Italy and Spain were the sources of the acute and convalescent COVID-19 samples.

The V gene's germline CDR1 is MNHEY and CDR2 SMNVEV (reference sequence). Deletions cut 6 bases from V and 2 bases from J, with 10 bases between. The CDR3 has 13 residues. In the original processing: How many nucleated cells were present was estimated from reference gene primer amplification. Libraries were prepared by immunoSEQ multiplex PCR; TCRdb keeps only in-frame clonotypes and omits some of them. D and trimming come from the DNA, and the V and J calls and clone size come from that table. Of hundreds of thousands of clones in the sample, 87% were seen once. The sequenced material came from PBMCs or T cells enriched from blood (not recorded which). The gene calls are TRBV27 and TRBJ1-1; D uncertain. This TCR was sampled from a woman aged 25-40 years with acute COVID-19. The CDR3 here is CASSARRNTEAFF. The CDR3 DNA reads as TGTGCCAGCAGCGCACGGAGAAACACTGAAGCTTTCTTT.